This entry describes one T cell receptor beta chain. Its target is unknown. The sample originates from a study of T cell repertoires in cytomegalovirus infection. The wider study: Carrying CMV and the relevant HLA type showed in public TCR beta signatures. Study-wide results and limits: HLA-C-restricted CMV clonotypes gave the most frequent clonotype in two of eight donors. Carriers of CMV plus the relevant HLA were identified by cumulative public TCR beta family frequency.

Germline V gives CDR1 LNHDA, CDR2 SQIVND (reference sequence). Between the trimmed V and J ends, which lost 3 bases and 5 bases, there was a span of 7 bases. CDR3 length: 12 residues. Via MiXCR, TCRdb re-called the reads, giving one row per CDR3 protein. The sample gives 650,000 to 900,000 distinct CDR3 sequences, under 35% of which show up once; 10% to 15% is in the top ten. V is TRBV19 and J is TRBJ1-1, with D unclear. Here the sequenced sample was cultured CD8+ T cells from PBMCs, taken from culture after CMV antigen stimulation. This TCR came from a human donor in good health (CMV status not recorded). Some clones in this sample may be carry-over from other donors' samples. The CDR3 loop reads CASSMAGTEAFF. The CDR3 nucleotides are TGTGCCAGTAGTATGGCGGGGACTGAAGCTTTCTTT. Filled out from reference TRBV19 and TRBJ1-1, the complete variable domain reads DGGITQSPKYLFRKEGQNVTLSCEQNLNHDAMYWYRQDPGQGLRLIYYSQIVNDFQKGDIAEGYSVSREKKESFPLTVTSAQKNPTAFYLCASSMAGTEAFFGQGTRLTVV.